The source of this TCR beta chain is a study of T-cell memory formation after mild COVID-19 (dated by TCRdb to the early 2020s). Regarding the complete study: TCR sequence clusters from the two donors were largely donor specific. Longitudinal TCRalpha and TCRbeta repertoire sequencing tracked T-cell clones expanding and contracting after mild COVID-19 in a couple of donors. Two young, previously healthy adult volunteers, one female and one male, were included in the cohort. Overall study results and their limits: The second-wave clones that peaked on day 37 were not confirmed to be SARS-CoV-2 specific. The study included only a couple of mild cases, and larger cohorts that include severe cases with pre-infection samples were judged to be necessary. The detection of some responding clones in pre-infection memory suggests that pre-existing cross-reactive memory T cells joined the SARS-CoV-2 response. Contracting CD4+ clones were found mainly in CM and EM memory subsets, while CD8+ clones were enriched in EMRA. Clones contracting from day 15 to 85 had balanced CD4/CD8 phenotypes, while a second wave expanding from day 15 to 37 was biased towards CD4+.

The CDR3 starts with the cysteine, ends with the phenylalanine, and has 14 residues. The retained sequence is limited to the CDR3, 42 bases, with the frame set at the first base. For this chain, trimming is 5 bases at the V end and 3 bases at the J end, and the number of junction bases without a gene match is 3. The instrument given in TCRdb is Illumina NovaSeq 6000. TCRalpha and TCRbeta cDNA libraries were constructed by 5'RACE with constant-segment primers, with sample barcodes and unique molecular identifiers being introduced. Trizol reagent was used to extract RNA from every sample. Library amplification was performed in two PCR steps, and a second sample barcode and Illumina TruSeq adapters were introduced in the second step. Libraries were sequenced on an Illumina NovaSeq with 2 x 150 bp paired-end reads. Concerning the study's data processing: With migec v1.2.7, reads were demultiplexed and then collapsed into UMI-guided consensus sequences. Using mixcr v2.1.11, the UMI consensuses were aligned to TRA and TRB V and J templates and assembled into clonotypes. A clonotype was counted as expanded or contracted only when both edgeR and NoisET called the clonotype significant, with the noise models trained on biological replicates. For edgeR calls, the cutoffs were a false discovery rate-adjusted p below 0.01 and a log2 fold-change threshold of 1. PCA with hierarchical clustering of max-normalized trajectories of the 1000 most abundant clonotypes was used as exploratory dynamics analysis. Each responding clone was given a CD4 or CD8 phenotype based on the CD4+ and CD8+ repertoires, which had been sequenced separately. TCRdb trimmed public reads at Q25 via fastp, called clones via MiXCR and kept in-frame beta chains. Each entry merges the rows of one CDR3 protein and shows their most common DNA and genes. What appears here as the V and J calls and clone size reflects TCRdb's work, not the paper's. In this sample the table shows about 360,000 distinct CDR3 sequences, 10% to 15% of which occur a single time. About 22% of the sample is held by the ten biggest clonotypes.

This clonotype came up a few times. No cognate antigen has been identified for it. Base qualities are not provided; no much larger clone lies one nucleotide away. Ficoll-Paque density gradient centrifugation was the method used to isolate PBMCs. The rearranged chain carries TRBV12-3 or TRBV12-4 and TRBJ2-2; TRBD1 matches 7 bases in the middle. The sequenced sample consisted of PBMCs or a T cell subset sorted from them (not recorded which). The TCR comes from a man aged 18 to 35 who had mild COVID-19 (a few samples of this study predate the infection). The sample titles of this study are shuffled in the database, so cell type and time point are left out; the donor was told from shared clones. The CDR3 region has the sequence CASSPTGYTGELFF. The base sequence is TGTGCCAGCAGTCCGACAGGGTACACCGGGGAGCTGTTTTTT.